These 30 T cell receptor beta chains originate from one sample sequenced in a study of T cell responses to AZD1222 COVID-19 vaccine. The repertoire was sequenced with immunoSEQ multiplex PCR; TCRdb's copy has only in-frame clones and lacks some. There are more than 150,000 clones in the sample; roughly 92% occur only once, and approximately 1.5% lies in the top ten. Specimen: peripheral blood, collected 28 days after the second AZD1222 dose. These receptor sequences come from an adult who received the AZD1222 COVID-19 vaccine.

The chain joins TRBV9 to TRBJ1-2; D gene uncertain. The CDR3 is 15 residues long. From germline, CDR1 is SGDLS and CDR2 YYNGEE. Trimming removed 0 bases at V and 4 bases at J, with 13 bases between. The CDR3 DNA reads as TGTGCCAGCAGCGTAGAACCAAGAGAGGCCTATGGCTACACCTTC. This translates into CASSVEPREAYGYTF.

V usage is TRBV11-3 and J usage is TRBJ2-6; TRBD1 agrees at 10 bases. V lost 5 bases, J lost 1 base, and 8 bases stayed unmatched. Germline CDR1 is SGHNT and CDR2 is YENEEA. This CDR3 spans 18 amino acids. CDR3 region: CASSPRTGGESGANVLTF. The CDR3 coding sequence is TGTGCCAGCAGCCCCCGGACAGGGGGAGAGTCTGGGGCCAACGTCCTGACTTTC. Using reference TRBV11-3 and TRBJ2-6 for the parts outside the CDR3, the full variable domain is EAGVVQSPRYKIIEKKQPVAFWCNPISGHNTLYWYLQNLGQGPELLIRYENEEAVDDSQLPKDRFSAERLKGVDSTLKIQPAELGDSAVYLCASSPRTGGESGANVLTFGAGSRLTVL.

This chain uses TRBV19 with TRBJ1-4; D gene unclear. The germline V gene encodes CDR1 LNHDA and CDR2 SQIVND (reference sequence). The germline V and J ends were trimmed by 7 bases and 8 bases, with 29 bases remaining between them. This CDR3 is 18 amino acids long. For the CDR3, the DNA is TGTGCCAGTACTTCAGCGGCCCCGCCGACCCTTCGAGGGGAAAAACTGTTTTTT. It translates to CASTSAAPPTLRGEKLFF.

The chain is built from TRBV4-2 and TRBJ2-1; TRBD2 might be the D (5 bases). V gave up 1 base and J gave up 0 bases, with 13 bases separating them. CDR3 size: 17 residues. In germline, CDR1 is LGHNA, CDR2 YNFKEQ. The CDR3 nucleotides are TGTGCCAGCAGCCAAGCAATCCCGGGGAGCTCCTACAATGAGCAGTTCTTC. It is translated as CASSQAIPGSSYNEQFF.

This clone was seen once. This chain uses TRBV28 with TRBJ1-6; D unresolved. V lost 7 bases and J lost 8, with 21 bases in between. This CDR3 spans 16 amino acids. The germline CDR1 and CDR2 sequences are MDHEN and SYDVKM. CDR3 region: CASKTPSSRSDSPLHF. CDR3 bases: TGTGCCAGCAAAACCCCGTCCAGCAGGTCGGATTCACCCCTCCACTTT.

The V call is TRBV2, the J call TRBJ2-5, with 11 bases fitting TRBD1. Trimming at V came to 6 bases and at J to 5 bases, leaving 5 bases not matched to a gene. Per germline, CDR1 SNHLY and CDR2 FYNNEI. This CDR3 has 14 residues. CDR3 in DNA: TGTGCCAGCAGAGGACAGGGGGCAGGGGAGACCCAGTACTTC. Encoded protein: CASRGQGAGETQYF.

The CDR3: CASSPGAEGRHEQYF. In DNA form, the CDR3 reads TGTGCCAGCAGCCCTGGTGCGGAAGGGCGACACGAGCAGTACTTC. V gene TRBV5-8 combines with J gene TRBJ2-7; D ambiguous. V lost 4 bases and J lost 5, with 19 bases in between. CDR1 is SGHTS, CDR2 YDEGEE, per germline. The length of the CDR3 is 15 residues.

Only one count was recorded for this clone. This chain links TRBV15 with TRBJ1-1, with D perhaps matching TRBD1 (6 bases). This CDR3 region has 14 residues. CDR1 is LNHNV, CDR2 YYDKDF, per germline (reference sequence). Trimming stripped 2 bases from V and 5 bases from J, with 12 bases between. The CDR3 region is CATSRLQGETEAFF. CDR3 bases: TGTGCCACCAGCAGACTACAGGGTGAGACTGAAGCTTTCTTT.

V gene TRBV5-1 combines with J gene TRBJ2-7; D may be TRBD1 (6 bases). V lost 3 bases and J 6 bases, leaving 16 bases between the germline ends. CDR3 size: 14 residues. Germline assignment: CDR1 SGHRS and CDR2 YFSETQ. For the CDR3, the DNA is TGCGCCAGCAGCTCCCTGACGACAGGTTCCGAGCAGTACTTC. Encoded protein: CASSSLTTGSEQYF.

The J gene is TRBJ1-4, the V gene TRBV27; TRBD1 matches at 7 bases. J lost 7 bases, V lost 3 bases, and 5 bases had no gene match. The CDR3 totals 14 residues. Germline assignment: CDR1 MNHEY and CDR2 SMNVEV (reference sequence). The chain's CDR3 is CASSFERGREKLFF. CDR3 DNA: TGTGCCAGCAGTTTTGAGAGGGGGCGTGAAAAACTGTTTTTT. Supplemented by reference TRBV27 and TRBJ1-4, the full variable domain reads EAQVTQNPRYLITVTGKKLTVTCSQNMNHEYMSWYRQDPGLGLRQIYYSMNVEVTDKGDVPEGYKVSRKEKRNFPLILESPSPNQTSLYFCASSFERGREKLFFGSGTQLSVL.

The sample holds one count of this clone. The chain joins TRBV11-3 to TRBJ2-7; 10 nucleotides agree with TRBD1. V was pared by 6 bases and J by 0 bases, with 8 bases of the junction left unmatched. This CDR3 has 16 residues. Germline-derived CDR1 and CDR2 are SGHNT and YENEEA. CDR3 amino acids: CASSREWTGGSYEQYF. The CDR3 DNA follows: TGTGCCAGCAGTCGAGAGTGGACAGGGGGCTCCTACGAGCAGTACTTC.

This clone appeared once. The chain uses TRBV19 and TRBJ1-3; 7 bases line up with TRBD1. This CDR3 spans 15 amino acids. The germline gives CDR1 LNHDA, CDR2 SQIVND (reference sequence). The junction had 6 bases not matched to a gene; V was cut back by 7 bases and J by 0 bases. Written as DNA, the CDR3 is TGTGCCAGTACACCTCCAGGGGGCTCTGGAAACACCATATATTTT. Its translation: CASTPPGGSGNTIYF.

The chain carries TRBV5-6 and TRBJ1-2, with 9 positions matching TRBD1. J was trimmed by 10 bases and V by 0 bases; bases with no gene match: 10. This CDR3 is 15 amino acids long. Looked up from germline, CDR1 is SGHDT and CDR2 is YYEEEE. In nucleotides, the CDR3 is TGTGCCAGCAGCTTGGGCGCCGGACAGGGGCGAGTCTACACCTTC. Translating gives CASSLGAGQGRVYTF.

The chain carries TRBV3-1 (or the pseudogene TRBV3-2) and TRBJ2-7, with D possibly TRBD2 on 6 matching bases. The germline V and J ends were trimmed by 4 bases and 2 bases, with 15 bases remaining between them. CDR3 length: 15 amino acids. Germline assignment: CDR1 LGHDT and CDR2 YNNKEL (reference sequence). The CDR3 region is CASSLMAGPPYEQYF. The CDR3 DNA follows: TGTGCCAGCAGCCTGATGGCGGGGCCCCCCTACGAGCAGTACTTC.

The rearrangement links TRBV7-2 to TRBJ2-7; 10 bases line up with TRBD2. Germline CDR1 and CDR2: SGHTA and FQGNSA. The V and J ends lost 6 bases and 0 bases, in that order; junction bases with no gene match: 8. This CDR3 has 16 residues. CDR3 protein: CASRPYSGRSSYEQYF. The CDR3 nucleotides are TGTGCCAGCAGGCCCTATAGCGGGAGGAGCTCCTACGAGCAGTACTTC. Looking up the rest from reference TRBV7-2 and TRBJ2-7 gives the full variable domain: GAGVSQSPSNKVTEKGKDVELRCDPISGHTALYWYRQSLGQGLEFLIYFQGNSAPDKSGLPSDRFSAERTGGSVSTLTIQRTQQEDSAVYLCASRPYSGRSSYEQYFGPGTRLTVT.

This clone was seen once. This chain links TRBV6-5 with TRBJ1-2, with a tentative D call TRBD1 (6 bases). This CDR3 region has 15 residues. Trimming left V 2 bases short and J 4 bases short, with 14 bases between. Germline lookup yields CDR1 MNHEY and CDR2 SVGAGI. The CDR3 sequence: CASSYVAGDRYGYTF. DNA for the CDR3: TGTGCCAGCAGTTACGTAGCAGGGGACCGCTATGGCTACACCTTC.

The chain employs TRBV30 and TRBJ2-1; no definite D call. V was shortened by 2 bases and J by 14 bases, with 25 bases between the two germline ends. CDR1 is GTSNPN and CDR2 is SVGIG in the germline V gene (reference sequence). This CDR3 region has 15 residues. The CDR3, as DNA: TGTGCCTGGAGTCCACCGGAGCTAGTTTTTTCCTATAAGTTCTTC. It translates to CAWSPPELVFSYKFF.

This clone is a singleton in its sample. This chain uses TRBV10-3 with TRBJ2-2, with 7 positions matching TRBD1. The CDR3 is 14 residues long. V shed 6 bases, J shed 8 bases, and the junction held 9 bases outside the gene matches. Germline lookup yields CDR1 ENHRY and CDR2 SYGVKD. The CDR3 sequence: CAISDKTGRGELFF. In nucleotides, the CDR3 is TGTGCCATCAGCGACAAGACAGGGCGAGGGGAGCTGTTTTTT.

This chain links TRBV6-5 with TRBJ1-3; no clear D gene. This CDR3 is 16 amino acids long. CDR1 is MNHEY and CDR2 is SVGAGI in the germline V gene. The germline V and J ends were trimmed by 2 bases and 1 base, with 12 bases remaining between them. CDR3 nucleotides: TGTGCCAGCAGTTACGAAGGAGGAAGTTCTGGAAACACCATATATTTT. Translation gives CASSYEGGSSGNTIYF.

This chain connects TRBV6-5 to TRBJ1-6; 7 nucleotides agree with TRBD1. The V segment lost 6 bases and the J segment 2 bases; nucleotides outside the gene matches: 4. Germline V CDR1 and CDR2: MNHEY, SVGAGI. The CDR3 sequence is 15 residues long. Here the CDR3 reads CASSPDRAYNSPLHF. In DNA form, the CDR3 reads TGTGCCAGCAGCCCCGACAGGGCCTATAATTCACCCCTCCACTTT.

CDR3 loop: CASSAGTLYNEQFF. CDR3 coding DNA: TGTGCCAGCAGTGCCGGGACATTATACAATGAGCAGTTCTTC. J is TRBJ2-1 and V is TRBV2, with a possible D match to TRBD1 (6 bases). The CDR3 has 14 residues. Germline V gene sequence: CDR1 SNHLY, CDR2 FYNNEI. Trimming cost V 4 bases and J 4 bases, with 11 bases left between them.

The J gene is TRBJ1-5, the V gene TRBV16; weak D call: TRBD1 (6 bases). This CDR3 contains 15 residues. Germline CDR1 and CDR2: KGHSY and FQNENV. V lost 6 bases, J lost 6 bases, and 18 bases lay in between. This CDR3 is CASSMQQGSGQPQHF. CDR3 sequence (DNA): TGTGCCAGCAGTATGCAACAGGGTAGTGGTCAGCCCCAGCATTTT. Full variable domain (missing parts from reference TRBV16 and TRBJ1-5): GEEVAQTPKHLVRGEGQKAKLYCAPIKGHSYVFWYQQVLKNEFKFLISFQNENVFDETGMPKERFSAKCLPNSPCSLEIQATKLEDSAVYFCASSMQQGSGQPQHFGDGTRLSIL.

The chain employs TRBV5-1 and TRBJ2-1, with no clear D. This CDR3 has 16 residues. Trimming pared 0 bases from V and 5 bases from J, leaving 15 bases between. The germline CDR1 and CDR2 sequences are SGHRS and YFSETQ. The CDR3 region is CASSLVAGTANNEQFF. The DNA of the CDR3 is TGCGCCAGCAGCTTGGTGGCAGGTACCGCCAACAATGAGCAGTTCTTC.

About this clone itself: At the DNA level, this CDR3 is encoded by other sequences in the same sample as well. The chain uses TRBV18 and TRBJ2-7; 7 nucleotides agree with TRBD1. In germline, CDR1 is KGHSH, CDR2 LQKENI. The CDR3 contains 14 residues. The junction had 0 bases not matched to a gene; V was cut back by 1 base and J by 0 bases. Written as DNA, the CDR3 is TGTGCCAGCTCACCACGGGACAGCTCCTACGAGCAGTACTTC. Translated, it gives CASSPRDSSYEQYF.

Here the CDR3 DNA reads TGTGCCAGCAGGCCATCGGCCCGGGTCCAAAACATTCAGTACTTC. Its protein product is CASRPSARVQNIQYF. The chain joins TRBV6-5 to TRBJ2-4; D gene ambiguous. Germline CDR1 is MNHEY and CDR2 is SVGAGI. The CDR3 totals 15 residues. The V end was cut by 6 bases, the J end by 5 bases, with 17 bases between.

The rearrangement links TRBV13 to TRBJ2-1, with D perhaps matching TRBD2 (5 bases). Germline values: CDR1 PRHDT, CDR2 FYEKMQ (reference sequence). V was trimmed by 1 base and J by 13 bases, leaving 8 bases between them. This CDR3 has 11 residues. CDR3: CASSLVREQFF. CDR3 bases: TGTGCCAGCAGCTTAGTCCGGGAACAGTTCTTC.

This clone was seen only a few times. The chain employs TRBV20-1 and TRBJ1-2; no clear D. Germline V CDR1 and CDR2: DFQATT, SNEGSKA (reference sequence). Trimming cost V 7 bases and J 7 bases, with 7 bases left between them. CDR3 length: 9 amino acids. CDR3 protein: CSEEVGYTF. CDR3 DNA: TGCAGTGAGGAGGTTGGCTACACCTTC.

This clone has a handful of counts. J is TRBJ2-3 and V is TRBV5-1; maybe TRBD2 (5 bases). The germline V gene has CDR1 SGHRS and CDR2 YFSETQ. The ends were cut back, 4 bases at V and 2 bases at J, with 8 bases in the middle. The CDR3 extends over 13 amino acids. The CDR3 sequence is CASSDGLTDTQYF. CDR3 nucleotide sequence: TGCGCCAGCAGCGACGGACTCACAGATACGCAGTATTTT.

The chain links TRBV6-2 or TRBV6-3 to TRBJ1-5, with a possible D match to TRBD1 (5 bases). V dropped 6 bases and J dropped 1 base, with 10 bases sitting between them. CDR1 is MNHEY and CDR2 is SVGEGT in the germline V gene. This CDR3 is 14 amino acids long. CDR3 loop: CASSPRDSNQPQHF. The CDR3 DNA sequence: TGTGCCAGCAGCCCCCGGGACAGCAATCAGCCCCAGCATTTT.

The chain has TRBV19 and TRBJ1-4; D gene unclear. Trimming shortened V by 7 bases and J by 0 bases, and 6 bases separated the two germline ends. The length of the CDR3 is 13 residues. Germline V gene lookup returns CDR1 LNHDA and CDR2 SQIVND (reference sequence). This CDR3 reads CASNGATNEKLFF. CDR3 DNA: TGTGCCAGTAACGGGGCAACTAATGAAAAACTGTTTTTT. Full variable domain (outside the CDR3, taken from reference TRBV19 and TRBJ1-4): DGGITQSPKYLFRKEGQNVTLSCEQNLNHDAMYWYRQDPGQGLRLIYYSQIVNDFQKGDIAEGYSVSREKKESFPLTVTSAQKNPTAFYLCASNGATNEKLFFGSGTQLSVL.